These 7 T cell receptor beta chains were all obtained from the same sample, sequenced in a study of Tregs in tolerant kidney transplant recipients. The nonmyeloablative bone marrow transplants came from related graft donors, with transient mixed chimerism. Data came from immunoSEQ multiplex PCR; TCRdb stores just in-frame clones and leaves some out. In total, the table holds roughly 23,000 clones. The sample consisted of CD4+ T cells from blood (PBMCs), taken 6 months after the transplant. The receptors originated from a human patient who received a combined kidney and bone marrow transplant. Some T cells may be supplied by the graft donor.

Its frequency marks this clone as medium-sized. The CDR3 is cut off 3 residues early in the read; its end comes from the germline J gene. The genes are TRBV18 and TRBJ1-1; a possible D gene is TRBD1 (6 bases). Germline V gene sequence: CDR1 KGHSH, CDR2 LQKENI. Trimming pared 3 bases from V and 0 bases from J, leaving 11 bases between. The length of the CDR3 is 15 residues. The CDR3: CASSPYRAVNTEAFF. The DNA read from the CDR3 is TGTGCCAGCTCACCCTACAGGGCGGTGAACACTGAA.

The sequenced CDR3 bases are TGTGCCAGCAACAGGGGGTCGGCCGATGGC. It translates to CASNRGSADG. The whole CDR3 protein is CASNRGSADGYTF. The genes are TRBV11-2 and TRBJ1-2; 8 bases map to TRBD1. Read sequence stops 3 residues before the CDR3 end, and the germline J gene provides the missing end. Trimming cost V 7 bases and J 6 bases; bases outside gene matches: 7. Germline assignment: CDR1 SGHAT and CDR2 FQNNGV. The length of the CDR3 is 13 residues.

In regard to this clone: The read ends 3 residues early relative to the CDR3; the germline J gene fills the gap. The chain recombines TRBV2 with TRBJ1-2; tentative D call: TRBD1 (5 bases). Trimming removed 3 bases from V and 4 bases from J, with 12 bases in between. The CDR3 is 14 residues long. Germline CDR1 SNHLY, CDR2 FYNNEI. Here the CDR3 reads CASSEKGAVYGYTF. Partial CDR3 DNA: TGTGCCAGCAGTGAGAAAGGGGCTGTCTATGGC. The full variable domain, in which reference TRBV2 and TRBJ1-2 provide the parts outside the CDR3, is EPEVTQTPSHQVTQMGQEVILRCVPISNHLYFYWYRQILGQKVEFLVSFYNNEISEKSEIFDDQFSVERPDGSNFTLKIRSTKLEDSAMYFCASSEKGAVYGYTFGSGTRLTVV.

In the case of this clone: The read gets to within 3 residues of the CDR3 end, and the germline J gene fills in the rest. The V call is TRBV19, the J call TRBJ1-1; 8 bases agree with TRBD1. CDR1 and CDR2 (germline): LNHDA, SQIVND (reference sequence). CDR3 length: 13 amino acids. The part of the CDR3 DNA that was read is TGTGCCAGTAGTCCCGGGACAGGCCGCGGA. Its protein is CASSPGTGRG. The whole CDR3 is CASSPGTGRGAFF.

Comments on this clone: The read is 3 residues too short to cover the CDR3 end, so that end is filled in from the germline J gene. J is TRBJ1-2 and V is TRBV20-1; D not resolved. Germline loops: CDR1 DFQATT, CDR2 SNEGSKA (reference sequence). This CDR3 spans 12 amino acids. V was clipped by 3 bases and J by 2 bases, with 7 bases between them. Incomplete CDR3 DNA: TGCAGTGCTAGCCCACAGAACTATGGC. Amino acid sequence: CSASPQNYG. In full, the CDR3 is CSASPQNYGYTF.

Comments on this clone: The observed sequence ends 3 residues before the CDR3 terminus, with the missing tail filled in from the germline J gene. This chain connects TRBV6-2 or TRBV6-3 to TRBJ2-5; TRBD2 aligns across 9 bases. V lost 0 bases, J lost 3 bases, and 2 bases stayed unmatched. The CDR3 contains 15 residues. Germline V gives CDR1 MNHEY, CDR2 SVGEGT. CDR3 DNA, as far as it was read: TGTGCCAGCAGTTACTCGGCTAGCGGGGAAGAGACC. It codes for CASSYSASGEET. From start to end, the CDR3 is CASSYSASGEETQYF.

This clone is called large based on its frequency. The CDR3 end is not reached by the read, which stops 3 residues before it; the germline J gene fills it in. The rearrangement joins TRBV12-5 to TRBJ2-3, with D possibly TRBD2 on 7 matching bases. From germline, CDR1 is LGHNT and CDR2 FRNRAP. The CDR3 runs 18 residues. V was cut by 4 bases and J by 5 bases, with 25 bases left in between. CDR3 sequence: CASGSPLSGGPLGDTQYF. The sequenced part of the CDR3 DNA is TGTGCTAGTGGTTCTCCTCTATCGGGGGGCCCTTTGGGAGATACG.